This T cell receptor (beta chain) appears in the sequencing data of a study of CD8 T cells in Susac syndrome. The length of the CDR3 is 20 residues. CDR1 and CDR2 (germline): MNHEY, SVGEGT. The V gene end was trimmed by 5 bases and the J gene end by 3 bases; junction bases not matched to a gene: 24. Random-hexamer reverse transcription was applied to about 0.45 to 1 ug RNA. It was immunoSEQ multiplex PCR that amplified TCR beta CDR3 across 54 Vbeta and 13 Jbeta. Each CDR3 protein gets one entry after TCRdb re-called the immunoSEQ multiplex PCR reads with MiXCR. The sample lists under 350,000 distinct CDR3 sequences, approximately 90% seen once, with 0.065% in the top ten. TCR beta sequencing covered blood CD8+ and CD4+ T cells. Control patients had untreated stable or active relapsing-remitting multiple sclerosis by revised McDonald criteria. Negative isolation yielded CD8+ and CD4+ T cells; FACS enriched TEMRA cells.

Specimen: CD4+ T cells from PBMCs. V usage is TRBV6-2 or TRBV6-3 and J usage is TRBJ2-5; 7 bases match TRBD2. This TCR was recovered from a human donor with multiple sclerosis. The CDR3 region is CASSTLHSMAGDGTEETQYF. The CDR3 nucleotides read TGTGCCAGCAGTACCCTCCATTCCATGGCGGGAGATGGGACCGAAGAGACCCAGTACTTC.